This T cell receptor beta chain was captured in a study of blood T cell repertoires in COVID-19. Study context: T cells, B-cell-depleted T cells, or PBMCs supplied cDNA or gDNA.

Germline assignment: CDR1 LGHNA and CDR2 YSLEER. Trimming cost V 0 bases and J 3 bases, with 15 bases left between them. The CDR3 loop spans 16 amino acids. Using immunoSEQ multiplex PCR, the repertoire was profiled, and TCRdb retains in-frame clones only, with some absent. This table has about 300,000 clones, 80% to 95% appearing once. The rearrangement links TRBV4-3 to TRBJ2-7, with D possibly matching TRBD2 (5 bases). The receptor's source is a woman in her thirties who had recovered from COVID-19. Sequenced: PBMCs or T cells enriched from blood (not recorded which). This chain's CDR3 is CASSQEEGFGVYEQYF. The CDR3 DNA follows: TGCGCCAGCAGCCAAGAAGAAGGGTTCGGGGTCTACGAGCAGTACTTC.